The rows below give T cell receptor beta chains drawn from one sample of a study of cytomegalovirus exposure and HLA in healthy donors. Here immunoSEQ multiplex PCR was the method, and the copy in TCRdb shows in-frame clones only, minus some. This sample has tens of thousands of clones, with approximately 74% found just once. The sequenced sample was PBMCs. These receptors originate from a woman in her forties or fifties in good health and CMV-seropositive. CDR3s leave out the opening cysteine and the closing phenylalanine or tryptophan. The size field is filled for only some rows; it gives once, few, many or a size class.

size: -; V: TRBV11-3; CDR3: ASSLTRQPNYGYT
size: -; V: TRBV10-2; CDR3: ASTGTDYQPQH
size: few; V: TRBV5-6; CDR3: ASSNPLREHNEQF
size: -; V: TRBV25-1; CDR3: ASSADRGPYNEQF
size: once; V: TRBV5-8; CDR3: ASSNSGTGAVASTDTQY
size: few; V: TRBV6-1; CDR3: ASSEGSTPQPQH
size: few; V: TRBV6-4; CDR3: ASMAGETGELF
size: -; V: TRBV29-1; CDR3: SVVPSGQETQY
size: medium-sized; V: TRBV4-1; CDR3: ASSRGQAIHYGYT
size: -; V: TRBV29-1; CDR3: SVRRGGDTGELF
size: -; V: TRBV7-7; CDR3: ASSLGRTSGRHYEQY
size: -; V: TRBV6-1; CDR3: ASSEGHRVRAEAF
size: -; V: TRBV28; CDR3: ASSPGSPLGPQH
size: -; V: TRBV19; CDR3: ASSILAGGLMSGANVLT
size: -; V: TRBV25-1; CDR3: ASSVRDRDFYGYT
size: -; V: TRBV30; CDR3: AWSGDRAGEQY
size: -; V: TRBV7-9; CDR3: ASSLVGTSYEQY
size: -; V: TRBV5-1; CDR3: ASSDGTHTDTQY
size: once; V: TRBV19; CDR3: ASSIPGHSNQPQH
size: -; V: TRBV10-1; CDR3: ASSSSGSNNEQF
size: -; V: TRBV9; CDR3: ASSVGQGVTEAF
size: -; V: TRBV4-1; CDR3: ASSQEVRWTTYGYT
size: -; V: TRBV5-6; CDR3: ASSLEDRGHEQY
size: -; V: TRBV2; CDR3: ASSRQGGNQPQH
size: few; V: TRBV25-1; CDR3: ASSESGTPRRSTEAF
size: -; V: TRBV19; CDR3: ASSTDRNEKLF
size: -; V: TRBV28; CDR3: ASSPRDRVYAF
size: -; V: TRBV6-6; CDR3: ASSYGLADRY
size: -; V: TRBV6-1; CDR3: ASSEAGAAGGNPYEQY
size: -; V: TRBV7-8; CDR3: ASSSPQRELF
size: -; V: TRBV2; CDR3: ASKLYSNQPQH
size: -; V: TRBV11-2; CDR3: ASRGGAGNEAF
size: -; V: TRBV6-5; CDR3: ASSRRQGRGQPQH
size: -; V: TRBV7-9; CDR3: SSSLVESFNEKLF
size: -; V: TRBV19; CDR3: ASGGDLSGNTEAF
size: -; V: TRBV5-6; CDR3: ASSSLAGTLNEQF
size: few; V: TRBV28; CDR3: ASRIAGDLYEQY
size: -; V: TRBV10-3; CDR3: AISVENTEAF
size: few; V: TRBV6-5; CDR3: ASRDSKQISEAF
size: once; V: TRBV27; CDR3: ASSPRLGARGQPQH
size: -; V: TRBV9; CDR3: ASSVELAGYEQY
size: -; V: TRBV10-1; CDR3: ASSEDTGVLWNEQF
size: -; V: TRBV9; CDR3: ASSGSGDRVEQY
size: -; V: TRBV28; CDR3: ASRRQGGLRQPQH
size: -; V: TRBV4-2; CDR3: ASSPGGLAARMETQY
size: few; V: TRBV9; CDR3: ASSVELAYNEQF
size: -; V: TRBV5-6; CDR3: ASSLRGVSGNEKLF
size: -; V: TRBV6-6; CDR3: ASFGTGVSPLH